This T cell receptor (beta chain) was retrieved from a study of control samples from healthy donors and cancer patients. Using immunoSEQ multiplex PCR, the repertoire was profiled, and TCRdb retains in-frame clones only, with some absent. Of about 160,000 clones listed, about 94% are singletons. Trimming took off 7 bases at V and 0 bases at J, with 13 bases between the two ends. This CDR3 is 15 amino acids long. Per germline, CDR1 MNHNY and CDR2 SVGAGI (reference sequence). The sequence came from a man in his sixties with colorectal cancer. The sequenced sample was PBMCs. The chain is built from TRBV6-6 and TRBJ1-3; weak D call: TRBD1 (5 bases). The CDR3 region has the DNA TGTGCCAGCATTGACAGAAGTCCCTCTGGAAACACCATATATTTT. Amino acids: CASIDRSPSGNTIYF.